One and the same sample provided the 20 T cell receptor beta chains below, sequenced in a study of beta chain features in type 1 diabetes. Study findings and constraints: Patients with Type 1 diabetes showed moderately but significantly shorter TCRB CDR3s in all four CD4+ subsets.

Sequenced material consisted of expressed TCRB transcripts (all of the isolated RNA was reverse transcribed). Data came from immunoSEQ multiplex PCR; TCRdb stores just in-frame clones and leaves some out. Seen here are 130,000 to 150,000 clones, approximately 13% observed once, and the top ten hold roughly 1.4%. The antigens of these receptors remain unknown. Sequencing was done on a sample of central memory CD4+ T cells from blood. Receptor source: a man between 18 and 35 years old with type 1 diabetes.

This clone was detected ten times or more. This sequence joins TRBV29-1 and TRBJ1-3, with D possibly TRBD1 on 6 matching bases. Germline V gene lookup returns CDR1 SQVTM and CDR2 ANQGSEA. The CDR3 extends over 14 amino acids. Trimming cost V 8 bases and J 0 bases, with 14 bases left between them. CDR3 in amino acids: CSTSTGSSGNTIYF. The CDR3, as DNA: TGCAGCACCTCTACAGGGAGCTCTGGAAACACCATATATTTT.

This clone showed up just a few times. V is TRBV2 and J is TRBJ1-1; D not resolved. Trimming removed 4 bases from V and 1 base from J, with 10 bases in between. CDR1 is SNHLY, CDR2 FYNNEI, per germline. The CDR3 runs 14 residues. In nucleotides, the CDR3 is TGTGCCAGCAGTGTAGTAGATCCGAACACTGAAGCTTTCTTT. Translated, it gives CASSVVDPNTEAFF. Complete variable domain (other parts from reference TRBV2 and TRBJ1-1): EPEVTQTPSHQVTQMGQEVILRCVPISNHLYFYWYRQILGQKVEFLVSFYNNEISEKSEIFDDQFSVERPDGSNFTLKIRSTKLEDSAMYFCASSVVDPNTEAFFGQGTRLTVV.

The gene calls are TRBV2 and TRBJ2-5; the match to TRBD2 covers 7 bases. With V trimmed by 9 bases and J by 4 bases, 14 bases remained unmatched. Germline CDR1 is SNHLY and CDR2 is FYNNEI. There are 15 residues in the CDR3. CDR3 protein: CASAPGGGGSETQYF. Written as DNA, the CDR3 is TGTGCCAGTGCCCCGGGAGGCGGGGGTTCAGAGACCCAGTACTTC.

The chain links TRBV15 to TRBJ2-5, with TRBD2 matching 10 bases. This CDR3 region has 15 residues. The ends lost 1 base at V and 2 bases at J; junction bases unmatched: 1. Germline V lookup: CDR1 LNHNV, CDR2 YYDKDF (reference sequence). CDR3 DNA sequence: TGTGCCACCAGCAGAGTACTAGCGGGGCAAGAGACCCAGTACTTC. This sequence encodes CATSRVLAGQETQYF.

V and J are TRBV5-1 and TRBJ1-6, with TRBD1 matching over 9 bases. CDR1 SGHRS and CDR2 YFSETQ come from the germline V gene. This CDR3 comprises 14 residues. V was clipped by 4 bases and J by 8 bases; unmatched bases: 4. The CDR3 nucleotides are TGCGCCAGCAGCCCACGGACAGGGGATTCACCCCTCCACTTT. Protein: CASSPRTGDSPLHF. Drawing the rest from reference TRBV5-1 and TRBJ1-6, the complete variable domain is KAGVTQTPRYLIKTRGQQVTLSCSPISGHRSVSWYQQTPGQGLQFLFEYFSETQRNKGNFPGRFSGRQFSNSRSEMNVSTLELGDSALYLCASSPRTGDSPLHFGNGTRLTVT.

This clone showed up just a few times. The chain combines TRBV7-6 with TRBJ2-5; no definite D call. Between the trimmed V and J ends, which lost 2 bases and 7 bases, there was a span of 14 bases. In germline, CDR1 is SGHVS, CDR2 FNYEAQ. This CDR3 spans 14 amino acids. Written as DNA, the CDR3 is TGTGCCAGCAGCTTAAAAACTACTAAGGTGACCCAGTACTTC. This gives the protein CASSLKTTKVTQYF.

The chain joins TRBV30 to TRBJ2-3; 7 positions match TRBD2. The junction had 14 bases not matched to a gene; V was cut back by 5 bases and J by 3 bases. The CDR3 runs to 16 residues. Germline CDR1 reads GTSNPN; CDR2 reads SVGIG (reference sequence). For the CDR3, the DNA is TGTGCCTGGGCGGGGGTAACAACGTTACGGACAGATACGCAGTATTTT. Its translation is CAWAGVTTLRTDTQYF.

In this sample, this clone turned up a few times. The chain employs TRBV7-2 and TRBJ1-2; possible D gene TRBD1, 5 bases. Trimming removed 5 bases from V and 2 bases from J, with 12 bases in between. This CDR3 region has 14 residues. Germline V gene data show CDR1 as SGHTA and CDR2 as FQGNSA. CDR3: CASSPGSQNYGYTF. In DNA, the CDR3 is TGTGCCAGCAGCCCAGGGAGTCAAAACTATGGCTACACCTTC. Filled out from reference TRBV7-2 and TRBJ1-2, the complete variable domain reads GAGVSQSPSNKVTEKGKDVELRCDPISGHTALYWYRQSLGQGLEFLIYFQGNSAPDKSGLPSDRFSAERTGGSVSTLTIQRTQQEDSAVYLCASSPGSQNYGYTFGSGTRLTVV.

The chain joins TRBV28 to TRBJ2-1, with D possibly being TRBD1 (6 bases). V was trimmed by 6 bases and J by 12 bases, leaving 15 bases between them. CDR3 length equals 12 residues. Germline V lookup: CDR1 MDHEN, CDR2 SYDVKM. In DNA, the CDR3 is TGTGCCAGCAGCCTGGGGGCGGGCCGGCAGTTCTTC. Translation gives CASSLGAGRQFF. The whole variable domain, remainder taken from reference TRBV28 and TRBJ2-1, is DVKVTQSSRYLVKRTGEKVFLECVQDMDHENMFWYRQDPGLGLRLIYFSYDVKMKEKGDIPEGYSVSREKKERFSLILESASTNQTSMYLCASSLGAGRQFFGPGTRLTVL.

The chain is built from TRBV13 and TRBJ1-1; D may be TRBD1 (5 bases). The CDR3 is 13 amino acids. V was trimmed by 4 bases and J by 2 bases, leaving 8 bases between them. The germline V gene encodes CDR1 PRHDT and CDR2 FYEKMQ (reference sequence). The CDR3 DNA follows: TGTGCCAGCAGCTCCCAGGGTAACACTGAAGCTTTCTTT. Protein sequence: CASSSQGNTEAFF.

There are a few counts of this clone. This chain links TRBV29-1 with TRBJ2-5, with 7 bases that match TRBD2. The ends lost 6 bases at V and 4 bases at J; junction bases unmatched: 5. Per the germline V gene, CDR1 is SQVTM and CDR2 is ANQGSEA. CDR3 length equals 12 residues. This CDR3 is CSVRASGETQYF. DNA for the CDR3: TGCAGCGTCCGAGCTAGCGGAGAGACCCAGTACTTC.

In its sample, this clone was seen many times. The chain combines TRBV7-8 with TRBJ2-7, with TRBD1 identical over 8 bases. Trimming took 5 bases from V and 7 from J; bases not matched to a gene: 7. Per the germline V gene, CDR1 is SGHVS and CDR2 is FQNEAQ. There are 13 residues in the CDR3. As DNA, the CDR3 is TGTGCCAGCAGCCGACAGGGGAGCCTGGAGCAGTACTTC. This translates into CASSRQGSLEQYF.

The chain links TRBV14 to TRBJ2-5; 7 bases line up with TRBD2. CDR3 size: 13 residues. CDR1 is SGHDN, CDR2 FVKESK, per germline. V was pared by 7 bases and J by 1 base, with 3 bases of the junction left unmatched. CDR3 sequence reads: CASNRGVQETQYF. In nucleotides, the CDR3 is TGTGCCAGCAACCGGGGGGTCCAAGAGACCCAGTACTTC.

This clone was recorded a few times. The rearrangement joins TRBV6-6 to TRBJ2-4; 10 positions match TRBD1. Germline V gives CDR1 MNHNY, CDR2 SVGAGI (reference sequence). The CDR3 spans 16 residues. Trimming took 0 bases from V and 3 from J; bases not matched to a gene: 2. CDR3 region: CASSYSTGGVKNIQYF. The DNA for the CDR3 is TGTGCCAGCAGTTACTCGACAGGGGGCGTCAAAAACATTCAGTACTTC.

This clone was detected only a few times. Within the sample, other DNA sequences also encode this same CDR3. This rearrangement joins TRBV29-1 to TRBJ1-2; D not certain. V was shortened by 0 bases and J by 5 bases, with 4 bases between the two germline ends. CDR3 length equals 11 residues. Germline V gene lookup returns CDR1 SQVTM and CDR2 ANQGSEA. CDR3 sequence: CSVEDGYGYTF. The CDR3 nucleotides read TGCAGCGTTGAAGACGGTTATGGCTACACCTTC.

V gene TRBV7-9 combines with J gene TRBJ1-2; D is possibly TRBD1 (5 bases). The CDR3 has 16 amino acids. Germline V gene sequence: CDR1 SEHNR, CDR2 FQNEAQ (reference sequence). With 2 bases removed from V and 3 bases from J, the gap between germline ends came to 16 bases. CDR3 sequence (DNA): TGTGCCAGCAGCTTACTCCCCCGAGGGGATGACTATGGCTACACCTTC. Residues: CASSLLPRGDDYGYTF.

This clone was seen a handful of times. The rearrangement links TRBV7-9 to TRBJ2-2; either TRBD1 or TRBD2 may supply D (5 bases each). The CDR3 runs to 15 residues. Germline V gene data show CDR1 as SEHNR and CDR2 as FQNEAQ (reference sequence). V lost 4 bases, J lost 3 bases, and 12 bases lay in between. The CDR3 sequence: CASSWGRGDTGELFF. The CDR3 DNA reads TGTGCCAGCAGCTGGGGACGAGGGGACACCGGGGAGCTGTTTTTT.

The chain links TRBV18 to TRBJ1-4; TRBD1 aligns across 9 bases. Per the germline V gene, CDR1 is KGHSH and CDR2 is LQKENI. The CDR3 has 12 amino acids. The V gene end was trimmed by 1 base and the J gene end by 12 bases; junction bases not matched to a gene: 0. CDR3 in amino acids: CASSPRQGELFF. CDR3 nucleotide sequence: TGTGCCAGCTCACCACGACAGGGGGAACTGTTTTTT.

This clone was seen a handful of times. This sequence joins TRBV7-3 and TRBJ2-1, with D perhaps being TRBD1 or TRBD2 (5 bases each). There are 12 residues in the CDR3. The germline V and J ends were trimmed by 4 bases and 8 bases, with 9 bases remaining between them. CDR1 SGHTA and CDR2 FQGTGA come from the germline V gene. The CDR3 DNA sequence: TGTGCCAGCAGCTCCCAGGGAGATGAGCAGTTCTTC. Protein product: CASSSQGDEQFF.

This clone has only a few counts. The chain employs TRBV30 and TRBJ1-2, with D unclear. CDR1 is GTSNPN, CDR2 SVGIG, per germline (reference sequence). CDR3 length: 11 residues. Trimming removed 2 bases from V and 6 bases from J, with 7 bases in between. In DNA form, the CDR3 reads TGTGCCTGGAGTCGGGGAGATGGCTACACCTTC. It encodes CAWSRGDGYTF.